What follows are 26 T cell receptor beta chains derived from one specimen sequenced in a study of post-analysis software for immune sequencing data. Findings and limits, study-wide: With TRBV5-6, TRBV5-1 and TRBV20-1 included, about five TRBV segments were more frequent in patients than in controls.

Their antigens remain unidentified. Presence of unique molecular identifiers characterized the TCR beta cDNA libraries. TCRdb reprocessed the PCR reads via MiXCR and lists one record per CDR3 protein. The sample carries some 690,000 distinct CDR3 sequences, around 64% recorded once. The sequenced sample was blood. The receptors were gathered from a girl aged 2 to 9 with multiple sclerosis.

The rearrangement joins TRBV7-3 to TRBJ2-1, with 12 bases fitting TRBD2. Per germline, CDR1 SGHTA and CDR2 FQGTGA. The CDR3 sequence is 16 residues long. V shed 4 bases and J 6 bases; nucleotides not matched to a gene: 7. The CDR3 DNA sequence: TGTGCCAGCAGCTCTGAGACTAGCGGGAGATCCAATGAGCAGTTCTTC. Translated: CASSSETSGRSNEQFF. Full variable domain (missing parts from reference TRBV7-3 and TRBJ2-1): GAGVSQTPSNKVTEKGKYVELRCDPISGHTALYWYRQSLGQGPEFLIYFQGTGAADDSGLPNDRFFAVRPEGSVSTLKIQRTERGDSAVYLCASSSETSGRSNEQFFGPGTRLTVL.

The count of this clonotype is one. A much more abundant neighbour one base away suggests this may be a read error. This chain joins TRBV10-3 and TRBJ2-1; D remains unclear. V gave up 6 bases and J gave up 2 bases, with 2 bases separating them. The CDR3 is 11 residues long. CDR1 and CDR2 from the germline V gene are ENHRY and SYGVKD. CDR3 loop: CAIRAYNEQFF. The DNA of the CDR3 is TGTGCCATCAGGGCCTACAATGAGCAGTTCTTC.

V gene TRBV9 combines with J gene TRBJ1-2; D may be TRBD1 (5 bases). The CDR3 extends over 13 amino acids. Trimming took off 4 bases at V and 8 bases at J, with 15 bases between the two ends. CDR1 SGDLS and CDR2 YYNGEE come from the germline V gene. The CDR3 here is CASSLYGGDGYTF. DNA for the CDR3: TGTGCCAGCAGCCTGTATGGGGGGGACGGCTACACCTTC.

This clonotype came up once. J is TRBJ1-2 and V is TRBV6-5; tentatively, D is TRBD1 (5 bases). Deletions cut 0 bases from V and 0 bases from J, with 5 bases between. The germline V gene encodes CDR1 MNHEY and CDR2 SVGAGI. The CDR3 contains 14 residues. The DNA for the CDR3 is TGTGCCAGCAGTTACTCGGGGGCTAACTATGGCTACACCTTC. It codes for CASSYSGANYGYTF.

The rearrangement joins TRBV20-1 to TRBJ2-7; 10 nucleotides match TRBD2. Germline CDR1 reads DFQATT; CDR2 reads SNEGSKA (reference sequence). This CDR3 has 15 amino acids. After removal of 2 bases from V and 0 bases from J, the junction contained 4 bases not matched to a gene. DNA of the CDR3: TGCAGTGCTAGATGGACTAGCGGACTCTCCTACGAGCAGTACTTC. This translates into CSARWTSGLSYEQYF.

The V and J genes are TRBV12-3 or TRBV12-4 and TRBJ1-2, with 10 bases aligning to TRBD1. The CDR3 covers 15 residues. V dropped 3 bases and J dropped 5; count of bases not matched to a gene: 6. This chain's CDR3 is CASSFSWGQGYGYTF. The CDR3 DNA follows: TGTGCCAGCAGTTTTTCGTGGGGACAGGGGTATGGCTACACCTTC.

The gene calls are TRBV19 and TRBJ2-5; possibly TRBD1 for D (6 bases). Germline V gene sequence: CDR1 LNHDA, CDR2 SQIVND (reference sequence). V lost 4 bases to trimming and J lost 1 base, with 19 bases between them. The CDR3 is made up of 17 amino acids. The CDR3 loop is CASSTKQGMQSQETQYF. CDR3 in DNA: TGTGCCAGTAGTACTAAACAGGGAATGCAAAGCCAAGAGACCCAGTACTTC.

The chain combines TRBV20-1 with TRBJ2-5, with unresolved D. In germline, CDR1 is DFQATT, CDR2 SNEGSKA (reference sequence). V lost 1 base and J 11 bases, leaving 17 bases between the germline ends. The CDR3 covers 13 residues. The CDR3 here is CSARVQVGQEQYF. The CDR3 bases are TGCAGTGCTAGAGTTCAGGTGGGTCAAGAGCAGTACTTC.

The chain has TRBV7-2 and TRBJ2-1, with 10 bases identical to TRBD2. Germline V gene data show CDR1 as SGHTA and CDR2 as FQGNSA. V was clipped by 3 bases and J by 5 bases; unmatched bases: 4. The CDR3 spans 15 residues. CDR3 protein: CASSFSGRSNNEQFF. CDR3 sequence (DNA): TGTGCCAGCAGCTTTAGCGGGAGGTCGAACAATGAGCAGTTCTTC.

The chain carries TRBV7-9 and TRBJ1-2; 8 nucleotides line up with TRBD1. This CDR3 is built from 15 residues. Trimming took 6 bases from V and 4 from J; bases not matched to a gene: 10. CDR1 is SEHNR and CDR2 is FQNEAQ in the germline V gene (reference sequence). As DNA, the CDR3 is TGTGCCAGCAGGGCTACCTCGACAGGGGCCTATGGCTACACCTTC. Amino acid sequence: CASRATSTGAYGYTF.

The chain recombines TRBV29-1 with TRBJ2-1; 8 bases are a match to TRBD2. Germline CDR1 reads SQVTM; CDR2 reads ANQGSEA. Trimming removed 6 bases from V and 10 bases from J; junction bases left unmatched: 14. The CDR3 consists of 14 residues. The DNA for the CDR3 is TGCAGCGTCACTGGACTAGCCAAGGGAAGCGAGCAGTTCTTC. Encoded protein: CSVTGLAKGSEQFF.

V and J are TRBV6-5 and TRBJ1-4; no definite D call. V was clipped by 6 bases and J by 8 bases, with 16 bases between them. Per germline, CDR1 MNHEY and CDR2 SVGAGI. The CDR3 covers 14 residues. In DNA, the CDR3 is TGTGCCAGCAGCCCCATTGAGGGTCGAGAAAAACTGTTTTTT. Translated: CASSPIEGREKLFF.

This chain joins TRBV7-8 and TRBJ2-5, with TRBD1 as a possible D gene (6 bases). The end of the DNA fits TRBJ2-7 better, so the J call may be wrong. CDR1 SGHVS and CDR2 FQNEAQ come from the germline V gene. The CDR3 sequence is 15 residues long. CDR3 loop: CASSLVIRGGYEQYF. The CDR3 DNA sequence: TGTGCCAGCAGCTTAGTTATCAGGGGCGGCTACGAGCAGTACTTC.

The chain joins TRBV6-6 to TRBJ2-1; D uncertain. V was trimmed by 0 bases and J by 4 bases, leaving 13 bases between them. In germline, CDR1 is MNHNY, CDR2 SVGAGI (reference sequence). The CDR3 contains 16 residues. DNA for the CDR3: TGTGCCAGCAGTTACTCGAGACTCCTTCTGTACAATGAGCAGTTCTTC. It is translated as CASSYSRLLLYNEQFF.

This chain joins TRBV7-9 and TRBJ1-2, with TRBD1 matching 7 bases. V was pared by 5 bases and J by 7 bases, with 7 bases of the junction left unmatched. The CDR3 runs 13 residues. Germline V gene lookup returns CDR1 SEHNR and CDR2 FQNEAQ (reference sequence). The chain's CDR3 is CASSPAAGGGYTF. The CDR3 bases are TGTGCCAGCAGCCCCGCTGCAGGGGGTGGCTACACCTTC.

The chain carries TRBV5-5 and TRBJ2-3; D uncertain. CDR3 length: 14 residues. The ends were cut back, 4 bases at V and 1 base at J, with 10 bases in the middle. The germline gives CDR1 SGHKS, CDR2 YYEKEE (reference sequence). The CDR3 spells CASSLNERTDTQYF. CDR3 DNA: TGTGCCAGCAGCCTCAACGAGCGCACAGATACGCAGTATTTT.

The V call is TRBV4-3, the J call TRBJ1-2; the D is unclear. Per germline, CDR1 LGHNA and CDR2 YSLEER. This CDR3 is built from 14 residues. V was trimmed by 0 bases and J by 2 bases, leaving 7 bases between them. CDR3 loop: CASSQDLGNYGYTF. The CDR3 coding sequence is TGCGCCAGCAGCCAAGATCTCGGGAACTATGGCTACACCTTC.

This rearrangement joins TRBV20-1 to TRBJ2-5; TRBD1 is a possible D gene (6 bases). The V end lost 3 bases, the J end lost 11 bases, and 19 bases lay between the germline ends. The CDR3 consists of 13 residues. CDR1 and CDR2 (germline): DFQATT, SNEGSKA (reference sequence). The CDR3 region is CSARLGGEGEQYF. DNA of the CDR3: TGCAGTGCTAGGTTAGGGGGTGAAGGGGAGCAGTACTTC.

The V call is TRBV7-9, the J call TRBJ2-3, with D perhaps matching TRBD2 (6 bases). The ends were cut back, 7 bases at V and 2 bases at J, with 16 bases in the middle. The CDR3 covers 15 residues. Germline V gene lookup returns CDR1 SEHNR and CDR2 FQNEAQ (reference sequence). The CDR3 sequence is CASIRYGGNTDTQYF. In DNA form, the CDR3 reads TGTGCCAGCATCCGTTACGGGGGTAACACAGATACGCAGTATTTT.

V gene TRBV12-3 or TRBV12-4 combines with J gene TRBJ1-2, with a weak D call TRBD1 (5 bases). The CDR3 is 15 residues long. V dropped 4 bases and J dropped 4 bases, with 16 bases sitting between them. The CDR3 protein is CASSSRLVGAYGYTF. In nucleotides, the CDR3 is TGTGCCAGCAGTTCCCGTTTAGTAGGGGCCTATGGCTACACCTTC.

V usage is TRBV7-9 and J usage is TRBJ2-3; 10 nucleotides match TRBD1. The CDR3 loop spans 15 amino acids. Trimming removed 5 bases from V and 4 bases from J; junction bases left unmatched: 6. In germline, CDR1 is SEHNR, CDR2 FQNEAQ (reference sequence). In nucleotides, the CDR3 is TGTGCCAGCAGCCATCGACAGGGGGCTGCAGATACGCAGTATTTT. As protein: CASSHRQGAADTQYF.

The DNA of the CDR3 is TGCGCCAGCAGCCACCCTAACTCCGGGCAGGCCGGCTACACCTTC. This sequence encodes CASSHPNSGQAGYTF. The V call is TRBV4-1, the J call TRBJ1-2; D is undetermined. V was cut by 3 bases and J by 8 bases, with 19 bases left in between. Germline lookup yields CDR1 MGHRA and CDR2 YSYEKL. The CDR3 extends over 15 amino acids.

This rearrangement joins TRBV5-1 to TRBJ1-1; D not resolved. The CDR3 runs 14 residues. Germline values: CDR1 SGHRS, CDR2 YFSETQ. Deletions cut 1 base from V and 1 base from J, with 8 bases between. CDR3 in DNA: TGCGCCAGCAGCTTGTTAGCGGGGAACACTGAAGCTTTCTTT. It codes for CASSLLAGNTEAFF.

DNA of the CDR3: TGTGCCAGCAGCGAGGGTGGGGGAGGGTCCTACGAGCAGTACTTC. Protein sequence: CASSEGGGGSYEQYF. This sequence joins TRBV9 and TRBJ2-5; 7 positions match TRBD2. The J call could be wrong; TRBJ2-7 is a better fit for the DNA end. CDR1 and CDR2 (germline): SGDLS, YYNGEE. This CDR3 is built from 15 residues.

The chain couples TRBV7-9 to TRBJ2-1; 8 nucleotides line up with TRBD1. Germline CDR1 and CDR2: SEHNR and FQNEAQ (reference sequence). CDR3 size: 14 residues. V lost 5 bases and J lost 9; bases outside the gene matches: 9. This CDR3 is CASSLVAGGGEQFF. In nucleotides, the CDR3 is TGTGCCAGCAGCCTTGTAGCAGGGGGCGGTGAGCAGTTCTTC. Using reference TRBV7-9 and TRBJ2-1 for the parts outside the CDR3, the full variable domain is DTGVSQNPRHKITKRGQNVTFRCDPISEHNRLYWYRQTLGQGPEFLTYFQNEAQLEKSRLLSDRFSAERPKGSFSTLEIQRTEQGDSAMYLCASSLVAGGGEQFFGPGTRLTVL.

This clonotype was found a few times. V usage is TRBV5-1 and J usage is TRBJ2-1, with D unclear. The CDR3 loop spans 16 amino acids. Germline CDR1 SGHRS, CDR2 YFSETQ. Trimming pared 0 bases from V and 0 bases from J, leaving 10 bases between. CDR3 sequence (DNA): TGCGCCAGCAGCTTGGTAGGCGCGGTCTCCTACAATGAGCAGTTCTTC. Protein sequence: CASSLVGAVSYNEQFF.